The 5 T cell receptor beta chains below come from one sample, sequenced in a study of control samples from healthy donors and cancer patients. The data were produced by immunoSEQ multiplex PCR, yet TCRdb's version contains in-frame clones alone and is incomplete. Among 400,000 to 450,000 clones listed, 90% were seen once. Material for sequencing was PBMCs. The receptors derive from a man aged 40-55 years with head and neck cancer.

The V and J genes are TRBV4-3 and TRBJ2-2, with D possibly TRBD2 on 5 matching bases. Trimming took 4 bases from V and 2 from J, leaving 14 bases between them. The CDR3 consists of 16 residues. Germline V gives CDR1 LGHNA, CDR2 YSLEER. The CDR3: CASSRTPGTNTGELFF. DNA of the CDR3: TGCGCCAGCAGCCGTACTCCGGGAACAAACACCGGGGAGCTGTTTTTT.

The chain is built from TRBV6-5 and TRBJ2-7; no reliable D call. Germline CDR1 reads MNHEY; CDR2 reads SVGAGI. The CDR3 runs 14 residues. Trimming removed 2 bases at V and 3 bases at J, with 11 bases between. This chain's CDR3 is CASSYAGPSYEQYF. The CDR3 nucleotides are TGTGCCAGCAGTTACGCAGGCCCGAGCTACGAGCAGTACTTC.

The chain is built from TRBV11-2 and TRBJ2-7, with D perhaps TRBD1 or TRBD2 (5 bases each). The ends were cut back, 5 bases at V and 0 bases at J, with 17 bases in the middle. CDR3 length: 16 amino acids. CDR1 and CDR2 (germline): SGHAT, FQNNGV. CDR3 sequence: CASSPKFGGFSYEQYF. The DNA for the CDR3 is TGTGCCAGCAGCCCAAAATTTGGGGGTTTCTCCTACGAGCAGTACTTC.

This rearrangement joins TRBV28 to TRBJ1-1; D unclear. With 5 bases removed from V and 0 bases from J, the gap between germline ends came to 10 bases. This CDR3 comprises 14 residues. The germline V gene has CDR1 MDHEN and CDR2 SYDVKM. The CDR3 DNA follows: TGTGCCAGCAGTCAATGGGTTTTGAACACTGAAGCTTTCTTT. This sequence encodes CASSQWVLNTEAFF.

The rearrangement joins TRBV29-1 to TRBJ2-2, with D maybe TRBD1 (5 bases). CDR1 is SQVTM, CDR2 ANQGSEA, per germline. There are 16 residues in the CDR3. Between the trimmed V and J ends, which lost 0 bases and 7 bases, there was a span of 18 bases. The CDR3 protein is CSVEDPGWGIGGELFF. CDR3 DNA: TGCAGCGTTGAAGATCCAGGGTGGGGTATTGGCGGGGAGCTGTTTTTT.